The next 2 T cell receptor beta chains were all read from a single sample in a study of T cell repertoires in cytomegalovirus infection. TCRdb called the reads again in MiXCR, with one record for every CDR3 protein. The data hold roughly 300,000 distinct CDR3 sequences, with roughly a quarter observed a single time. Sequenced: PBMCs. The receptors derive from a human donor in good health (CMV status not recorded). Some clones in this sample may be carry-over from other donors' samples.

Many counts were recorded for this clonotype. The J gene is TRBJ1-1, the V gene TRBV7-6; D is ambiguous. CDR1 and CDR2 from the germline V gene are SGHVS and FNYEAQ. This CDR3 contains 12 residues. The V end lost 1 base, the J end lost 8 bases, and 8 bases lay between the germline ends. CDR3: CASSLEGGEAFF. CDR3 in DNA: TGTGCCAGCAGCTTAGAGGGAGGAGAAGCTTTCTTT.

There are a few counts of this clonotype. The genes are TRBV20-1 and TRBJ2-1; D is unresolved. The ends were cut back, 1 base at V and 8 bases at J, with 15 bases in the middle. Germline CDR1 DFQATT, CDR2 SNEGSKA (reference sequence). CDR3 size: 14 residues. Here the CDR3 reads CSARARNWVDEQFF. CDR3 bases: TGCAGTGCTAGAGCAAGGAACTGGGTCGATGAGCAGTTCTTC.